These 25 T cell receptor beta chains came from one sample sequenced in a study of blood T cell repertoires in COVID-19. Sequenced by immunoSEQ multiplex PCR; TCRdb stores in-frame clones only, minus some. This table holds some 330,000 clones, around 86% found once. Sequenced input: PBMCs or T cells enriched from blood (not recorded which). The receptors stem from a woman aged 50 to 60 who had recovered from COVID-19.

The chain couples TRBV10-3 to TRBJ1-2, with 8 bases that match TRBD1. The V and J ends lost 6 bases and 4 bases, in that order; junction bases with no gene match: 13. The CDR3 is 16 residues long. Germline CDR1 is ENHRY and CDR2 is SYGVKD. The CDR3 sequence is CAIRRGVGQATYGYTF. The DNA for the CDR3 is TGTGCCATCAGGAGGGGAGTGGGACAGGCCACCTATGGCTACACCTTC.

J is TRBJ1-2 and V is TRBV29-1; no reliable D call. Germline V gives CDR1 SQVTM, CDR2 ANQGSEA. This CDR3 contains 12 residues. Trimming shortened V by 0 bases and J by 6 bases, and 8 bases separated the two germline ends. This CDR3 is CSVEDSEDGYTF. CDR3 coding DNA: TGCAGCGTTGAAGACAGCGAAGATGGCTACACCTTC.

This sequence joins TRBV11-3 and TRBJ2-1, with 14 bases identical to TRBD2. Germline values: CDR1 SGHNT, CDR2 YENEEA. The J segment lost 6 bases and the V segment lost 5 bases, leaving 3 bases of the junction unmatched. The CDR3 is 15 residues long. This CDR3 reads CASSTTSGRANEQFF. The CDR3 nucleotides are TGTGCCAGCAGCACGACTAGCGGGAGGGCCAATGAGCAGTTCTTC.

This clone was observed once. This chain connects TRBV5-1 to TRBJ1-2; D perhaps matches TRBD1 (6 bases). The CDR3 extends over 14 amino acids. CDR1 and CDR2 (germline): SGHRS, YFSETQ. Trimming removed 4 bases at V and 0 bases at J, with 10 bases between. The DNA of the CDR3 is TGCGCCAGCAGCAGCGGACAGACTAACTATGGCTACACCTTC. Protein product: CASSSGQTNYGYTF.

The gene calls are TRBV5-4 and TRBJ1-4, with 8 positions matching TRBD1. The CDR3 sequence is 14 residues long. J lost 7 bases, V lost 2 bases, and 4 bases had no gene match. Germline loops: CDR1 SGHNT, CDR2 YYREEE (reference sequence). The CDR3 here is CASSLQGGGEKLFF. The CDR3 DNA is TGTGCCAGCAGCTTACAGGGGGGTGGTGAAAAACTGTTTTTT. The variable domain in full, completed from reference TRBV5-4 and TRBJ1-4, reads ETGVTQSPTHLIKTRGQQVTLRCSSQSGHNTVSWYQQALGQGPQFIFQYYREEENGRGNFPPRFSGLQFPNYSSELNVNALELDDSALYLCASSLQGGGEKLFFGSGTQLSVL.

The rearrangement uses TRBV19 and TRBJ1-2; TRBD1 matches 8 bases. Germline V gives CDR1 LNHDA, CDR2 SQIVND (reference sequence). With V trimmed by 4 bases and J by 1 base, 5 bases remained unmatched. CDR3 length: 15 residues. Here the CDR3 DNA reads TGTGCCAGTAGTACCGACAGGGGAGTTAACTATGGCTACACCTTC. Its protein product is CASSTDRGVNYGYTF.

This chain joins TRBV30 and TRBJ2-3; D might be TRBD2 (5 bases). The CDR3 totals 13 residues. The germline CDR1 and CDR2 sequences are GTSNPN and SVGIG (reference sequence). V gave up 3 bases and J gave up 1 base, with 8 bases separating them. CDR3 sequence (DNA): TGTGCCTGGAGATGGGGAGGCACAGATACGCAGTATTTT. The encoded protein is CAWRWGGTDTQYF.

This clone was detected only once. The chain recombines TRBV18 with TRBJ1-2; no firm D call. Germline V gene lookup returns CDR1 KGHSH and CDR2 LQKENI. Trimming stripped 0 bases from V and 2 bases from J, with 10 bases between. The CDR3 runs to 15 residues. CDR3 bases: TGTGCCAGCTCACCACCGCAGGCGGGGAACTATGGCTACACCTTC. Residues: CASSPPQAGNYGYTF.

This chain uses TRBV2 with TRBJ1-2, with 7 bases lining up with TRBD1. Germline V CDR1 and CDR2: SNHLY, FYNNEI. The J segment lost 2 bases and the V segment lost 7 bases, leaving 7 bases of the junction unmatched. The CDR3 is 14 residues long. The CDR3 spells CASTAGTANYGYTF. The CDR3 DNA reads TGTGCCAGCACTGCGGGGACAGCGAACTATGGCTACACCTTC.

A single count supports this clone. The genes are TRBV6-1 and TRBJ1-2, with TRBD1 matching 8 bases. CDR1 and CDR2 (germline): MNHNS, SASEGT. CDR3 length: 16 amino acids. The ends lost 3 bases at V and 2 bases at J; junction bases unmatched: 8. CDR3 in DNA: TGTGCCAGCAGTGACCAAAGGACAGGGATGAACTATGGCTACACCTTC. This translates into CASSDQRTGMNYGYTF.

Here the CDR3 reads CASSLGTGENIQYF. The DNA for the CDR3 is TGTGCCAGCAGTCTAGGGACAGGGGAAAACATTCAGTACTTC. The rearrangement uses TRBV27 and TRBJ2-4; 10 nucleotides line up with TRBD1. The CDR3 runs to 14 residues. CDR1 is MNHEY, CDR2 SMNVEV, per germline (reference sequence). Unmatched junction bases numbered 3, after V lost 5 bases and J lost 5 bases.

This rearrangement joins TRBV6-5 to TRBJ2-7; D is uncertain. The CDR3 contains 13 residues. The germline V gene has CDR1 MNHEY and CDR2 SVGAGI. The V gene lost 2 bases and the J gene lost 8 bases, with 13 bases spanning the gap. The DNA of the CDR3 is TGTGCCAGCAGTTACCCCCCCCCTACTAAGCAGTACTTC. It translates to CASSYPPPTKQYF.

This clone was recorded once. The J gene is TRBJ1-2, the V gene TRBV6-5; TRBD1 aligns across 8 bases. Germline CDR1 and CDR2: MNHEY and SVGAGI. The CDR3 is 14 amino acids. V was clipped by 6 bases and J by 7 bases; unmatched bases: 10. In nucleotides, the CDR3 is TGTGCCAGCAGCTTGATCAGGGGGCGAGGTGGCTACACCTTC. Encoded protein: CASSLIRGRGGYTF.

V is TRBV14 and J is TRBJ1-2; D remains ambiguous. The CDR3 is 14 residues long. The V end was cut by 5 bases, the J end by 3 bases, with 13 bases between. Germline assignment: CDR1 SGHDN and CDR2 FVKESK. CDR3 protein: CASSATGIHYGYTF. The CDR3 DNA is TGTGCCAGCAGCGCTACGGGGATCCACTATGGCTACACCTTC.

This rearrangement joins TRBV12-3 or TRBV12-4 to TRBJ1-2; 8 bases map to TRBD1. Trimming at V came to 5 bases and at J to 9 bases, leaving 5 bases not matched to a gene. CDR3 size: 12 residues. The CDR3: CASSTGGRSYTF. The CDR3 nucleotides read TGTGCCAGCAGTACAGGGGGTCGAAGCTACACCTTC.

J is TRBJ1-1 and V is TRBV11-2, with D uncertain. The CDR3 totals 16 residues. V lost 1 base and J lost 4, with 16 bases in between. Germline values: CDR1 SGHAT, CDR2 FQNNGV. The CDR3 is CASSLVVRPEGTEAFF. The CDR3 DNA follows: TGTGCCAGCAGCTTAGTTGTACGACCTGAGGGCACTGAAGCTTTCTTT.

The J gene is TRBJ1-5, the V gene TRBV19, with D unclear. This CDR3 has 15 amino acids. Trimming shortened V by 5 bases and J by 0 bases, and 11 bases separated the two germline ends. Germline V gene lookup returns CDR1 LNHDA and CDR2 SQIVND (reference sequence). CDR3 amino acids: CASSRSGYSNQPQHF. The CDR3 DNA is TGTGCCAGTAGTCGCTCAGGCTATAGCAATCAGCCCCAGCATTTT.

The chain joins TRBV5-4 to TRBJ2-7; 11 bases are shared with TRBD1. Looked up from germline, CDR1 is SGHNT and CDR2 is YYREEE (reference sequence). After removal of 4 bases from V and 3 bases from J, the junction contained 6 bases not matched to a gene. The CDR3 runs to 15 residues. CDR3 amino acids: CASSRAGTGGYEQYF. CDR3 sequence (DNA): TGTGCCAGCAGCCGCGCCGGGACAGGGGGCTACGAGCAGTACTTC. The variable domain in full, completed from reference TRBV5-4 and TRBJ2-7, reads ETGVTQSPTHLIKTRGQQVTLRCSSQSGHNTVSWYQQALGQGPQFIFQYYREEENGRGNFPPRFSGLQFPNYSSELNVNALELDDSALYLCASSRAGTGGYEQYFGPGTRLTVT.

The CDR3 loop is CASSLVASGSQNEQFF. The CDR3 bases are TGTGCCAGCAGCTTAGTGGCTAGCGGGAGCCAGAATGAGCAGTTCTTC. V and J are TRBV7-9 and TRBJ2-1; TRBD2 aligns across 10 bases. Germline CDR1 is SEHNR and CDR2 is FQNEAQ (reference sequence). The CDR3 is made up of 16 amino acids. Trimming took 1 base from V and 7 from J; bases not matched to a gene: 7.

This rearrangement joins TRBV25-1 to TRBJ2-7; TRBD1 is a possible D gene (6 bases). Trimming took off 2 bases at V and 3 bases at J, with 14 bases between the two ends. CDR1 and CDR2 (germline): MGHDK, SYGVNS. The CDR3 is 15 amino acids. DNA of the CDR3: TGTGCCAGCAGTGAACGACAGGCCGGCTTCTACGAGCAGTACTTC. Translated, it gives CASSERQAGFYEQYF.

V gene TRBV11-3 combines with J gene TRBJ2-1; D possibly corresponds to TRBD1 (7 bases). CDR1 is SGHNT, CDR2 YENEEA, per germline. V was shortened by 0 bases and J by 6 bases, with 12 bases between the two germline ends. The CDR3 loop spans 15 amino acids. The CDR3 coding sequence is TGTGCCAGCAGCTTAGACAGGGGGGTTTTCAATGAGCAGTTCTTC. It yields the protein CASSLDRGVFNEQFF.

The chain combines TRBV4-1 with TRBJ1-4; a weak D match, TRBD1 (5 bases). V was shortened by 0 bases and J by 6 bases, with 11 bases between the two germline ends. Germline CDR1 reads MGHRA; CDR2 reads YSYEKL. CDR3 length: 15 residues. The DNA of the CDR3 is TGCGCCAGCAGCCAAGAGGATCGGGACTATGAAAAACTGTTTTTT. Protein product: CASSQEDRDYEKLFF.

This clone was counted many times. The chain links TRBV5-8 to TRBJ1-1, with 9 bases fitting TRBD1. The V segment lost 4 bases and the J segment 4 bases; nucleotides outside the gene matches: 11. The CDR3 sequence is 16 residues long. In germline, CDR1 is SGHTS, CDR2 YDEGEE. The CDR3 loop reads CASSAGQGWYGTEAFF. CDR3 nucleotides: TGTGCCAGCAGCGCTGGACAGGGGTGGTATGGCACTGAAGCTTTCTTT.

The chain uses TRBV30 and TRBJ1-4, with no clear D. The ends were cut back, 2 bases at V and 2 bases at J, with 12 bases in the middle. The CDR3 is made up of 15 amino acids. In germline, CDR1 is GTSNPN, CDR2 SVGIG (reference sequence). CDR3 loop: CAWSPLLSTNEKLFF. CDR3 in DNA: TGTGCCTGGAGTCCCCTTTTATCGACTAATGAAAAACTGTTTTTT.

The CDR3 nucleotides read TGTGCCAGCAGTGACCCTTGGGGGAGGGCCTTCGGTGAGCAGTTCTTC. As protein: CASSDPWGRAFGEQFF. The V call is TRBV6-1, the J call TRBJ2-1, with TRBD2 matching 7 bases. Germline V gene data show CDR1 as MNHNS and CDR2 as SASEGT. Trimming at V came to 3 bases and at J to 9 bases, leaving 14 bases not matched to a gene. The CDR3 is 16 residues long.